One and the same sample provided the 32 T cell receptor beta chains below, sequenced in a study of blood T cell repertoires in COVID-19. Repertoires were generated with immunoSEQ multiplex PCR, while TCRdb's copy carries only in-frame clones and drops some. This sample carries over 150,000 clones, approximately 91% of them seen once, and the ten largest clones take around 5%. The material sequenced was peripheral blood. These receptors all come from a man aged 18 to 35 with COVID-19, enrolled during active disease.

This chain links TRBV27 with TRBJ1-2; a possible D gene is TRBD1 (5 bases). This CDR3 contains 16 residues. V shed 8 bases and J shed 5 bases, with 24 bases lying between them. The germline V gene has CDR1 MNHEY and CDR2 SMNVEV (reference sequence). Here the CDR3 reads CASGKMAGGHVYGYTF. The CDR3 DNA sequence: TGTGCCAGCGGAAAAATGGCGGGAGGACACGTTTATGGCTACACCTTC.

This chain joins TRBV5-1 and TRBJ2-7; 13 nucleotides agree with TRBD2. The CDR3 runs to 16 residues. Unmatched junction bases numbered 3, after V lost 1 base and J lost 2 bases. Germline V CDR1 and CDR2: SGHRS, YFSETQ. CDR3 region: CASSLRGTSGTYEQYF. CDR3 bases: TGCGCCAGCAGCTTGAGGGGGACTAGCGGGACCTACGAGCAGTACTTC. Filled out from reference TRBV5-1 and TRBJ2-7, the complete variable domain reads KAGVTQTPRYLIKTRGQQVTLSCSPISGHRSVSWYQQTPGQGLQFLFEYFSETQRNKGNFPGRFSGRQFSNSRSEMNVSTLELGDSALYLCASSLRGTSGTYEQYFGPGTRLTVT.

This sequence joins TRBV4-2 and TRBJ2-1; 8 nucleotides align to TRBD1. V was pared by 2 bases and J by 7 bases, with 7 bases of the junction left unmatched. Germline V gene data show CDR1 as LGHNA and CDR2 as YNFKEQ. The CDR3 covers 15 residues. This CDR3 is CASSQPGQGTNEQFF. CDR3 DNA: TGTGCCAGCAGCCAACCCGGACAGGGTACGAATGAGCAGTTCTTC.

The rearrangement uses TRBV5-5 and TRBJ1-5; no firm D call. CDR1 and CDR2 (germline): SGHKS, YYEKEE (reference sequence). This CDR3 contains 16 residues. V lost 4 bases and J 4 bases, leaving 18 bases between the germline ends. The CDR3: CASSPKRQTLNQPQHF. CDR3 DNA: TGTGCCAGCAGCCCAAAGCGGCAGACTTTAAATCAGCCCCAGCATTTT.

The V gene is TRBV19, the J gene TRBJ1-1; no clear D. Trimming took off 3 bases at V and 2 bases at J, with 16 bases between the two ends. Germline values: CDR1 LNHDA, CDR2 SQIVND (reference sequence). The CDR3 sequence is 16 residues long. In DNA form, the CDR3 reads TGTGCCAGTAGTATGCCGGGAGAGGGTGCTAACACTGAAGCTTTCTTT. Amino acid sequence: CASSMPGEGANTEAFF.

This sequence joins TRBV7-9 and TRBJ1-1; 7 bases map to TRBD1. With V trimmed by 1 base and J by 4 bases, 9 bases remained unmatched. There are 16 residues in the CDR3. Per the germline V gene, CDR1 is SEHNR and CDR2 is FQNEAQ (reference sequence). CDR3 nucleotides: TGTGCCAGCAGCTTAGTTGGGACAGCCTATTTCACTGAAGCTTTCTTT. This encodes CASSLVGTAYFTEAFF. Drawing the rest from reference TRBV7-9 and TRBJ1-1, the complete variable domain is DTGVSQNPRHKITKRGQNVTFRCDPISEHNRLYWYRQTLGQGPEFLTYFQNEAQLEKSRLLSDRFSAERPKGSFSTLEIQRTEQGDSAMYLCASSLVGTAYFTEAFFGQGTRLTVV.

CDR3: CASSPGSEAFF. CDR3 nucleotides: TGTGCCAGCAGCCCGGGATCCGAAGCTTTCTTT. The chain is built from TRBV12-3 or TRBV12-4 and TRBJ1-1; D unresolved. The CDR3 runs 11 residues. V was cut by 6 bases and J by 8 bases, with 10 bases left in between.

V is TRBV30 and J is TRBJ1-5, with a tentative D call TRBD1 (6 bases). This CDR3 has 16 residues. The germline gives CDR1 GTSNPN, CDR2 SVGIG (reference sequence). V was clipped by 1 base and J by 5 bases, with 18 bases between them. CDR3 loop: CAWSGTGFLGHQPQHF. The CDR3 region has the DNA TGTGCCTGGAGTGGTACAGGGTTCCTCGGGCATCAGCCCCAGCATTTT.

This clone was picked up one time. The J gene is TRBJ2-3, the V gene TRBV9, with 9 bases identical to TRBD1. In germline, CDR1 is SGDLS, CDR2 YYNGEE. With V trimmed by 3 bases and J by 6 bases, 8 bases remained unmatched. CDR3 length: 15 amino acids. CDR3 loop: CASSGRDRVFDTQYF. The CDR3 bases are TGTGCCAGCAGCGGGAGGGACAGGGTCTTCGATACGCAGTATTTT.

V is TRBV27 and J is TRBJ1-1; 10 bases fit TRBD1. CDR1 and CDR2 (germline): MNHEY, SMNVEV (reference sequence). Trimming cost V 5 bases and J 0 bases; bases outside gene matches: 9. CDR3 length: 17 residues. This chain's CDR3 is CASSLRQGAAMNTEAFF. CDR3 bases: TGTGCCAGCAGTCTAAGACAGGGGGCGGCCATGAACACTGAAGCTTTCTTT.

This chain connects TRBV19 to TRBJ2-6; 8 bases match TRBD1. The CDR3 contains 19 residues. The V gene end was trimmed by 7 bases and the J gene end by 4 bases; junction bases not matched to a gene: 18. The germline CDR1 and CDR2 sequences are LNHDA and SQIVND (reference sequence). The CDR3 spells CASNRAGRQGTSGANVLTF. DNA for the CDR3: TGTGCCAGTAATCGTGCAGGCAGACAGGGGACGTCGGGGGCCAACGTCCTGACTTTC.

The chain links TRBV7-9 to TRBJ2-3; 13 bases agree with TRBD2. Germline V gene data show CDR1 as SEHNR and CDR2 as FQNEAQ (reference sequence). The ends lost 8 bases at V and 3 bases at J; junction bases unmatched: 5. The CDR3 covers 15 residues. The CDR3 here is CASPSGLAGTDTQYF. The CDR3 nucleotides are TGTGCCAGCCCCTCGGGACTAGCGGGAACAGATACGCAGTATTTT.

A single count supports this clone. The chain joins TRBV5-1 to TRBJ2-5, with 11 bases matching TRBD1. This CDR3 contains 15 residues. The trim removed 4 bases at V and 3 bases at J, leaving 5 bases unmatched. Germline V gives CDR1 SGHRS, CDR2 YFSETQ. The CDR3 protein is CASSHRDRGKETQYF. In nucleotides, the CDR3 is TGCGCCAGCAGCCACCGGGACAGGGGGAAAGAGACCCAGTACTTC. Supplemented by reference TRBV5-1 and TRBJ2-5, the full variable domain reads KAGVTQTPRYLIKTRGQQVTLSCSPISGHRSVSWYQQTPGQGLQFLFEYFSETQRNKGNFPGRFSGRQFSNSRSEMNVSTLELGDSALYLCASSHRDRGKETQYFGPGTRLLVL.

The CDR3 loop is CASSGSSGRGYNEQFF. CDR3 DNA sequence: TGTGCCAGCAGCGGCTCCAGCGGGAGAGGGTACAATGAGCAGTTCTTC. This sequence joins TRBV11-2 and TRBJ2-1, with 8 bases lining up with TRBD2. The J segment lost 4 bases and the V segment lost 5 bases, leaving 10 bases of the junction unmatched. Germline V gene lookup returns CDR1 SGHAT and CDR2 FQNNGV. The CDR3 is 16 amino acids.

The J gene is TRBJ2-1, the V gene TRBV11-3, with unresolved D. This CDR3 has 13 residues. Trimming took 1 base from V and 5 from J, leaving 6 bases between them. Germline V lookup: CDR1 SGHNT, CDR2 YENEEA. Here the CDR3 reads CASSLGLNNEQFF. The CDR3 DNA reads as TGTGCCAGCAGCTTAGGTTTAAACAATGAGCAGTTCTTC.

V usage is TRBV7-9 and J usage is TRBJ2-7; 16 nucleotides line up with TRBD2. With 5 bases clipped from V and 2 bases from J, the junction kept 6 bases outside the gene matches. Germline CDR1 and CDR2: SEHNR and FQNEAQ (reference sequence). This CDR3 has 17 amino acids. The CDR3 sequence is CASSQPGLAGGPYEQYF. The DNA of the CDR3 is TGTGCCAGCAGCCAGCCGGGACTAGCGGGAGGGCCCTACGAGCAGTACTTC.

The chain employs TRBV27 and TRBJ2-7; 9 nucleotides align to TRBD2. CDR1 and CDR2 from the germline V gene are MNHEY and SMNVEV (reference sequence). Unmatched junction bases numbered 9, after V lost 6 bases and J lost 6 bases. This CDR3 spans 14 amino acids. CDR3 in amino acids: CASRILAGVREQYF. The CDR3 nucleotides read TGTGCCAGCAGGATTTTAGCGGGAGTCCGCGAGCAGTACTTC.

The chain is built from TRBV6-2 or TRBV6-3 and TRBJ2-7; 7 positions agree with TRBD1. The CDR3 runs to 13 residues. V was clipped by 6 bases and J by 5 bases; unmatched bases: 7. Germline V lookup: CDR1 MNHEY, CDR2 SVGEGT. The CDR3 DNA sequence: TGTGCCAGCAGCCCAGGACAGGTGGACGAGCAGTACTTC. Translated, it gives CASSPGQVDEQYF.

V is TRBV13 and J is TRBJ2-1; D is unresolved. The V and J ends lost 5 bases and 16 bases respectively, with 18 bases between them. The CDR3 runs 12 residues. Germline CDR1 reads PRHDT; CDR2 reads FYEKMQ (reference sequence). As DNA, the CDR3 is TGTGCCAGCAGCCCGGGTCTAGGAATCAGATTCTTC. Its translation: CASSPGLGIRFF.

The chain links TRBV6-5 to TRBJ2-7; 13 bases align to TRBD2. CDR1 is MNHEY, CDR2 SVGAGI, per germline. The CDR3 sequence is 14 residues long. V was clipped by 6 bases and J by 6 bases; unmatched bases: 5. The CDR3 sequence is CASRVGLAGVEQYF. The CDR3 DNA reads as TGTGCCAGCAGAGTCGGACTAGCGGGGGTCGAGCAGTACTTC.

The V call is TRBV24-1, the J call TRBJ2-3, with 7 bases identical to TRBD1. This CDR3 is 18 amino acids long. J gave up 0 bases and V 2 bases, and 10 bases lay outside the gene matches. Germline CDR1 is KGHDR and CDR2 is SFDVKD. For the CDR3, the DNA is TGTGCCACCAGTGATTATGGAGAACCGGGACAGAGCACAGATACGCAGTATTTT. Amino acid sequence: CATSDYGEPGQSTDTQYF.

CDR3 DNA: TGTGCCAGCAGCCATGCCTACAGGGGGTCCTCTGGAAACACCATATATTTT. Amino acid sequence: CASSHAYRGSSGNTIYF. The chain employs TRBV13 and TRBJ1-3; 8 bases match TRBD1. J gave up 0 bases and V 5 bases, and 9 bases lay outside the gene matches. The CDR3 is made up of 17 amino acids. Germline V gene lookup returns CDR1 PRHDT and CDR2 FYEKMQ (reference sequence).

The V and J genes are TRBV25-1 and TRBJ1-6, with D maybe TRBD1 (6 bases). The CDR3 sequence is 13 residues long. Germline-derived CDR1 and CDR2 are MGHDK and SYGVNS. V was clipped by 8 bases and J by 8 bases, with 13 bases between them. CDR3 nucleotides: TGTGCCAGCGCCGTTGGGGGCCATTCACCCCTCCACTTT. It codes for CASAVGGHSPLHF.

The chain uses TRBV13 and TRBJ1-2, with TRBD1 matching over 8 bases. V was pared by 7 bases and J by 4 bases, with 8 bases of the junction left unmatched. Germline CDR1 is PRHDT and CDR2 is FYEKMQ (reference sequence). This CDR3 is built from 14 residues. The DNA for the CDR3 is TGTGCCAGCACCAGGGGGCGGGATGGCTATGGCTACACCTTC. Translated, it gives CASTRGRDGYGYTF.

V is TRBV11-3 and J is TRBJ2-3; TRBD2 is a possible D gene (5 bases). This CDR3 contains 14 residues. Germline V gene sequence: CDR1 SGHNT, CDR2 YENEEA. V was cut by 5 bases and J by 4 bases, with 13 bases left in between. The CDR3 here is CASSRRDGSDTQYF. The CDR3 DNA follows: TGTGCCAGCAGCCGCCGGGATGGCTCAGATACGCAGTATTTT.

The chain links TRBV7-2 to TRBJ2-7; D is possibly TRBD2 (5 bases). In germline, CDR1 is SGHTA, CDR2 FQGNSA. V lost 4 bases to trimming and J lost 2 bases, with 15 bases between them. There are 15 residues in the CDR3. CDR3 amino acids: CASSSPAVPPYEQYF. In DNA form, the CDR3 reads TGTGCCAGCAGCTCCCCAGCGGTCCCCCCCTACGAGCAGTACTTC.

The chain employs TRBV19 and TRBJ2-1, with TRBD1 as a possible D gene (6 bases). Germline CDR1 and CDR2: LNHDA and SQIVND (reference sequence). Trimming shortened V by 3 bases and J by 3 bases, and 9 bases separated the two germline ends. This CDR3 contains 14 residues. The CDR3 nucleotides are TGTGCCAGTAGTATTGGGACAAACTACAATGAGCAGTTCTTC. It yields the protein CASSIGTNYNEQFF.

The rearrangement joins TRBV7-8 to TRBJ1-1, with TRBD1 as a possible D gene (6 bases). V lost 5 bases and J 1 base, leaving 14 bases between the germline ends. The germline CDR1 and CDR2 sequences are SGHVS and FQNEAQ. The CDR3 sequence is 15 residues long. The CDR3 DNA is TGTGCCAGCAGCACGGTAAAACAGGGGAACACTGAAGCTTTCTTT. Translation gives CASSTVKQGNTEAFF.

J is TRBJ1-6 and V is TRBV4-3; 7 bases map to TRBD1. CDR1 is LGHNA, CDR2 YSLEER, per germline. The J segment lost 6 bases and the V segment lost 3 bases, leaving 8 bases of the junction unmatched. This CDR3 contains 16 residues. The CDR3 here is CASSQARDRVNSPLHF. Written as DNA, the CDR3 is TGCGCCAGCAGCCAGGCCCGGGACAGAGTTAATTCACCCCTCCACTTT.

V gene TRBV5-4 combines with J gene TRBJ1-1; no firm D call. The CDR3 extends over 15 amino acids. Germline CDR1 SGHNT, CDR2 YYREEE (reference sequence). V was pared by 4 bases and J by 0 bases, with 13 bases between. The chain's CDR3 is CASSLRLGMNTEAFF. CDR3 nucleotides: TGTGCCAGCAGCCTAAGGTTGGGCATGAACACTGAAGCTTTCTTT.

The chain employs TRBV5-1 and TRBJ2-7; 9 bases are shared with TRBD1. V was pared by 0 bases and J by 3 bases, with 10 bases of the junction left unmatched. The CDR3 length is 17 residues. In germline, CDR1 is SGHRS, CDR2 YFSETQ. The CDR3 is CASSLALTTGGDYEQYF. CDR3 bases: TGCGCCAGCAGCTTGGCCCTAACGACAGGGGGAGACTACGAGCAGTACTTC.

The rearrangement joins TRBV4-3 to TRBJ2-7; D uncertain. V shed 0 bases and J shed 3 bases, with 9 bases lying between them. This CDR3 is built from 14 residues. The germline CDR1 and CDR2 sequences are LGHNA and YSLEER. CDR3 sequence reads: CASSQDTSFYEQYF. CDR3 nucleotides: TGCGCCAGCAGCCAAGACACATCCTTCTACGAGCAGTACTTC.